The TCR beta chain under discussion was sequenced for a study of STAT5B mutations in CD4+ large granular lymphocyte leukemia. Study-level results: 25% of private leukemic clonotypes occurred rarely in other patients' non-leukemic repertoires. CD4-sorted patient repertoires seemed more clonal than healthy CD4+ repertoires.

On this clone itself: Its antigen is not identified.

Only in-frame clones appear in the TCRdb table, and some are missing; sequencing was by immunoSEQ multiplex PCR. The sample includes 30,000 to 40,000 clones, approximately 85% seen only once; the top ten take around 1.2%. Germline V CDR1 and CDR2: SGHKS, YYEKEE (reference sequence). The CDR3 runs to 14 residues. With 0 bases removed from V and 3 bases from J, the gap between germline ends came to 10 bases. Control samples were healthy donors' buffy coats. V and J are TRBV5-5 and TRBJ2-7; no firm D call. This receptor was obtained from a human donor in good health. Sequencing was performed on CD4+ T cells from blood buffy coats. This CDR3 reads CASSLEMDRYEQYF. DNA for the CDR3: TGTGCCAGCAGCTTGGAGATGGATCGCTACGAGCAGTACTTC.